Listed here are 22 T cell receptor beta chains from one sample, sequenced in a study of Tregs in tolerant kidney transplant recipients. Profiling relied on immunoSEQ multiplex PCR, and the TCRdb table lists in-frame clones only, not all of them. The sample yields approximately 65,000 clones, 80% to 85% seen once. Sequenced input: CD4+ T cells from blood. The source is a human donor in good health.

V is TRBV6-5 and J is TRBJ2-7; 7 bases map to TRBD1. The germline CDR1 and CDR2 sequences are MNHEY and SVGAGI. With V trimmed by 0 bases and J by 4 bases, 3 bases remained unmatched. CDR3 length equals 14 residues. This CDR3 is CASSYSGGRYEQYF. In DNA, the CDR3 is TGTGCCAGCAGTTACTCAGGGGGCCGGTACGAGCAGTACTTC.

This clone was seen just once. This chain connects TRBV12-5 to TRBJ2-5; D tentatively reads TRBD1 or TRBD2 (8 bases each). V lost 4 bases to trimming and J lost 0 bases, with 21 bases between them. The CDR3 loop spans 18 amino acids. From germline, CDR1 is LGHNT and CDR2 FRNRAP. CDR3 loop: CASGWTGSGGRYQETQYF. CDR3 nucleotide sequence: TGTGCTAGTGGTTGGACAGGGTCGGGCGGGAGGTACCAAGAGACCCAGTACTTC.

V gene TRBV6-1 combines with J gene TRBJ1-1; D not certain. The V end lost 4 bases, the J end lost 0 bases, and 9 bases lay between the germline ends. This CDR3 has 14 residues. CDR1 is MNHNS, CDR2 SASEGT, per germline. DNA for the CDR3: TGTGCCAGCAGTGTTAGGATCATGAACACTGAAGCTTTCTTT. Translation: CASSVRIMNTEAFF.

The chain is built from TRBV7-3 and TRBJ2-2, with D maybe TRBD2 (7 bases). Germline CDR1 reads SGHTA; CDR2 reads FQGTGA. Trimming stripped 2 bases from V and 4 bases from J, with 14 bases between. This CDR3 is 16 amino acids long. In nucleotides, the CDR3 is TGTGCCAGCAGCTTAGGGGGGGCCACGGGCACCGGGGAGCTGTTTTTT. This sequence encodes CASSLGGATGTGELFF.

The chain joins TRBV30 to TRBJ2-3; D remains unclear. There are 11 residues in the CDR3. Trimming took off 3 bases at V and 9 bases at J, with 10 bases between the two ends. Germline V gene lookup returns CDR1 GTSNPN and CDR2 SVGIG (reference sequence). The CDR3 DNA is TGTGCCTGGAGCCCCGCCCACACGCAGTATTTT. This encodes CAWSPAHTQYF. The whole variable domain, filled in from reference TRBV30 and TRBJ2-3, reads SQTIHQWPATLVQPVGSPLSLECTVEGTSNPNLYWYRQAAGRGLQLLFYSVGIGQISSEVPQNLSASRPQDRQFILSSKKLLLSDSGFYLCAWSPAHTQYFGPGTRLTVL.

The genes are TRBV13 and TRBJ1-2; 9 nucleotides align to TRBD1. CDR3 length equals 16 residues. Germline CDR1 is PRHDT and CDR2 is FYEKMQ (reference sequence). The trim removed 4 bases at V and 9 bases at J, leaving 15 bases unmatched. CDR3 amino acids: CASSSRRDRDTLRYTF. The CDR3 DNA follows: TGTGCCAGCAGCTCACGCCGGGACAGGGATACCCTCCGCTACACCTTC.

The chain joins TRBV4-1 to TRBJ1-6; D unresolved. This CDR3 spans 15 amino acids. Germline CDR1 is MGHRA and CDR2 is YSYEKL. V was trimmed by 2 bases and J by 9 bases, leaving 14 bases between them. The CDR3 here is CASSQSRGQGSPLHF. The CDR3 DNA follows: TGCGCCAGCAGCCAAAGTAGAGGGCAAGGTTCACCCCTCCACTTT.

The chain uses TRBV6-1 and TRBJ1-1; possible D gene TRBD1, 6 bases. Trimming cost V 5 bases and J 1 base, with 8 bases left between them. The V gene's germline CDR1 is MNHNS and CDR2 SASEGT. This CDR3 has 13 residues. CDR3 sequence reads: CASSTDRNTEAFF. The DNA of the CDR3 is TGTGCCAGCAGTACGGACAGGAACACTGAAGCTTTCTTT.

The chain uses TRBV5-1 and TRBJ2-3; possibly TRBD2 for D (5 bases). V was shortened by 4 bases and J by 4 bases, with 16 bases between the two germline ends. Germline V CDR1 and CDR2: SGHRS, YFSETQ. The CDR3 length is 15 residues. The CDR3 is CASSAVASPPDTQYF. The CDR3 region has the DNA TGCGCCAGCAGCGCGGTGGCTAGCCCCCCAGATACGCAGTATTTT.

The V call is TRBV5-5, the J call TRBJ2-7; D gene ambiguous. Trimming shortened V by 4 bases and J by 7 bases, and 12 bases separated the two germline ends. Germline lookup yields CDR1 SGHKS and CDR2 YYEKEE (reference sequence). The CDR3 consists of 12 residues. The CDR3 region is CASSQELTEQYF. The CDR3 DNA follows: TGTGCCAGCAGCCAAGAGTTGACTGAGCAGTACTTC.

J is TRBJ2-2 and V is TRBV19; TRBD1 matches at 10 bases. This CDR3 region has 17 residues. Looked up from germline, CDR1 is LNHDA and CDR2 is SQIVND (reference sequence). J gave up 6 bases and V 3 bases, and 10 bases lay outside the gene matches. As DNA, the CDR3 is TGTGCCAGTAGTATCTTAGGGGGACAGGGGATGCCCGGGGAGCTGTTTTTT. Protein: CASSILGGQGMPGELFF.

The chain has TRBV7-2 and TRBJ2-7; D may correspond to TRBD1 or TRBD2 (5 bases each). The V end lost 3 bases, the J end lost 4 bases, and 16 bases lay between the germline ends. CDR1 is SGHTA, CDR2 FQGNSA, per germline. The CDR3 spans 15 residues. In DNA, the CDR3 is TGTGCCAGCAGCTTTCGGGGTGGGGCCCTTTACGAGCAGTACTTC. Amino acids: CASSFRGGALYEQYF.

V usage is TRBV7-2 and J usage is TRBJ2-2, with 13 positions matching TRBD2. Germline V gene lookup returns CDR1 SGHTA and CDR2 FQGNSA. V trimming: 6 bases; J trimming: 7 bases; junction bases outside the gene matches: 5. There are 15 residues in the CDR3. The CDR3 coding sequence is TGTGCCAGCAGACGACTAGCGGGGGGAATCGGGGAGCTGTTTTTT. As protein: CASRRLAGGIGELFF.

This chain uses TRBV2 with TRBJ2-7, with D unclear. This CDR3 comprises 11 residues. Germline CDR1 is SNHLY and CDR2 is FYNNEI. V was shortened by 5 bases and J by 6 bases, with 8 bases between the two germline ends. The CDR3 DNA reads TGTGCCAGCAGTTTTCTCGGCGAGCAGTACTTC. It codes for CASSFLGEQYF. Together with reference TRBV2 and TRBJ2-7, the CDR3 gives the full variable domain: EPEVTQTPSHQVTQMGQEVILRCVPISNHLYFYWYRQILGQKVEFLVSFYNNEISEKSEIFDDQFSVERPDGSNFTLKIRSTKLEDSAMYFCASSFLGEQYFGPGTRLTVT.

This clone is medium-sized within its sample. The V call is TRBV2, the J call TRBJ1-6; D remains ambiguous. Trimming took off 3 bases at V and 7 bases at J, with 10 bases between the two ends. This CDR3 has 14 residues. Germline V CDR1 and CDR2: SNHLY, FYNNEI. The CDR3 bases are TGTGCCAGCAGTGAGAGTCTCCCAAATTCACCCCTCCACTTT. Translated: CASSESLPNSPLHF.

The chain combines TRBV5-1 with TRBJ1-1; D possibly corresponds to TRBD1 (5 bases). Trimming cost V 4 bases and J 4 bases, with 14 bases left between them. Germline V lookup: CDR1 SGHRS, CDR2 YFSETQ. The CDR3 spans 14 residues. CDR3 sequence: CASSTQAEGTEAFF. CDR3 nucleotides: TGCGCCAGCAGCACACAGGCCGAGGGCACTGAAGCTTTCTTT.

The genes are TRBV7-2 and TRBJ1-6; D is uncertain. Trimming pared 5 bases from V and 7 bases from J, leaving 18 bases between. Germline CDR1 SGHTA, CDR2 FQGNSA. The CDR3 totals 16 residues. CDR3 protein: CASSPRTRFENSPLHF. The CDR3 DNA reads as TGTGCCAGCAGCCCCCGAACGCGATTTGAGAATTCACCCCTCCACTTT.

This chain joins TRBV7-3 and TRBJ2-5; D is ambiguous. Trimming left V 2 bases short and J 5 bases short, with 6 bases between. Germline lookup yields CDR1 SGHTA and CDR2 FQGTGA. There are 12 residues in the CDR3. The CDR3 DNA reads TGTGCCAGCAGCTTATCAGGCGAGACCCAGTACTTC. Protein product: CASSLSGETQYF.

This chain joins TRBV7-2 and TRBJ2-7, with D unclear. The CDR3 loop spans 11 amino acids. The germline CDR1 and CDR2 sequences are SGHTA and FQGNSA. Trimming removed 5 bases from V and 3 bases from J, with 5 bases in between. The CDR3 loop is CASSRDYEQYF. The CDR3 nucleotides read TGTGCCAGCAGCAGGGACTACGAGCAGTACTTC.

The chain employs TRBV28 and TRBJ2-7; 8 bases line up with TRBD2. The CDR3 loop spans 17 amino acids. Looked up from germline, CDR1 is MDHEN and CDR2 is SYDVKM. After removal of 2 bases from V and 5 bases from J, the junction contained 14 bases not matched to a gene. CDR3 nucleotides: TGTGCCAGCAGTTTAGGAGTTAGCGGGATATTAATTCACGAGCAGTACTTC. Translated: CASSLGVSGILIHEQYF.

This clone showed up just once. The chain recombines TRBV27 with TRBJ1-6, with D uncertain. This CDR3 has 14 amino acids. Trimming took off 5 bases at V and 9 bases at J, with 14 bases between the two ends. Germline CDR1 and CDR2: MNHEY and SMNVEV (reference sequence). This CDR3 reads CASSTYPGSSPLHF. The DNA of the CDR3 is TGTGCCAGCAGTACCTACCCGGGCAGTTCACCCCTCCACTTT.

This rearrangement joins TRBV5-1 to TRBJ2-3; D ambiguous. The CDR3 loop spans 14 amino acids. V lost 1 base, J lost 4 bases, and 10 bases lay in between. Per germline, CDR1 SGHRS and CDR2 YFSETQ. The CDR3 loop reads CASSLWQWSDTQYF. The DNA of the CDR3 is TGCGCCAGCAGCTTGTGGCAGTGGTCAGATACGCAGTATTTT.